This T cell receptor (beta chain) was retrieved from a study of vaccination effects on CD4 cells after COVID-19 (dated by TCRdb to the early 2020s). Turning to the overall study: Each participant received two doses of an mRNA SARS-CoV-2 vaccine, either BNT162b2 or mRNA-1273. Pre-vaccine samples from two convalescent patients were drawn 16 days and one week before the first dose, 142 and 148 days after COVID-19 diagnosis. In both COVID-19 convalescent patients and infection-naive vaccine recipients, the study compared SARS-CoV-2 spike-specific CD4+ TCR repertoires from before mRNA vaccination with those from after it. The full study included some eleven COVID-19 convalescent patients and several SARS-CoV-2-naive healthy vaccine recipients. The Oncomine TCR Beta short-read assay on an Illumina iSeq 100 was used to sequence cultures from other donors in the study. Results and caveats for the whole study, not just this receptor: For convalescent patients, new clones induced by the vaccine made up most of the post-vaccine spike-reactive repertoire, and these new clones were largely distinct from the clones induced by infection. At late post-vaccination timepoints, both infection-induced and vaccine-induced clones showed marked clonal contraction, consistent with waning T cell responses. Only a small number of convalescent patients were included, and no early post-infection timepoints were available, which limited the study.

Library creation used the immunoSEQ multiplex PCR assay. TCR beta CDR3 sequencing was performed on DNA from the cultured, isolated CD4+ T cells. The paper's processing steps were these. Non-productive TCR sequences were removed and reads were trimmed to the CDR3 region, keeping CDR3s of at least 7 amino acids. Antigen-specific clonotypes were identified using the MANAFEST web app by comparison of expansion in peptide wells against reference cultures. Positive clones required FDR<0.05 expansion versus reference and all other wells, odds ratio above 5, and frequency above 0.1% in two replicate wells. A clonotype was defined as cross-reactive if the clonotype was significantly expanded both in SARS-CoV-2 spike wells and in at least one common cold coronavirus spike condition. Using the stringdist R package, CDR3 similarity was measured by Levenshtein distance, and unrooted trees were constructed with ape in R 3.6.1. The clones in this table, taken by TCRdb from immuneACCESS, are in-frame only. Not every clone is retained; where verified, under half of the shortfall comes from an unresolved V gene, and the cause of the rest is unknown. D and trimming were read from the DNA, whereas the V and J calls and clone size are those reported in that table. This sample gives under 60,000 clones in total; around 82% of them show up just once. The ten largest make up 4.5% to 5.5% of the sample.

Regarding this clone: Its antigen remains undetermined. Per-base quality was not reported, and no clone a single base away is much larger than it.

To identify antigen-specific CD4+ T cell clonotypes by their expansion, the ViraFEST assay first stimulated PBMC with viral peptide pools and then applied TCR sequencing. After around eleven days of culture, CD4+ T cells were isolated with the EasySep CD4+ T cell isolation kit. PCR-confirmed SARS-CoV-2 infection had occurred in convalescent patients between March and December 2020, before the Alpha, Beta and Delta variants emerged in the United States. A few million PBMC per well were cultured in IMDM with approximately 5% human AB serum, 9 to 10 IU/ml IL-2 and gentamicin, plus 10 ug/ml peptides. For the negative control culture condition, an HIV-1 Nef peptide pool was used. On days 3 and 7, half of the culture medium was replaced with fresh IL-2-containing medium. Unless noted otherwise, every peptide stimulation condition was cultured in triplicate wells. PBMC were separated from whole blood using Ficoll-Paque Plus gradient centrifugation and were then either cryopreserved at -140C or used fresh. Genomic DNA was extracted from cultured CD4+ T cells with the QIAamp micro DNA kit.

Per the germline V gene (reference sequence), LNHNV is the CDR1 and YYDKDF is the CDR2. V is cut by 0 bases and J by 2 bases, and the space between the germline ends is 4 bases. Counted from cysteine to phenylalanine, this CDR3 has 13 amino acids. The kept DNA is CDR3 alone, 39 bases in frame from the first base. Sequencing was performed on CD4+ T cells from PBMCs cultured with HIV peptides, taken before COVID-19 vaccination. Reading the label with the study, this specimen's cell subset or site is: HIV-1 Nef peptide pool negative control/reference culture. The clonotype was recovered from a human donor who had a prior SARS-CoV-2 infection. The sequence joins TRBV15 to TRBJ1-1, with the D segment identity uncertain. CDR3 region: CATSRDLNTEAFF. In nucleotides, the sequence is TGTGCCACCAGCAGAGATCTTAACACTGAAGCTTTCTTT.